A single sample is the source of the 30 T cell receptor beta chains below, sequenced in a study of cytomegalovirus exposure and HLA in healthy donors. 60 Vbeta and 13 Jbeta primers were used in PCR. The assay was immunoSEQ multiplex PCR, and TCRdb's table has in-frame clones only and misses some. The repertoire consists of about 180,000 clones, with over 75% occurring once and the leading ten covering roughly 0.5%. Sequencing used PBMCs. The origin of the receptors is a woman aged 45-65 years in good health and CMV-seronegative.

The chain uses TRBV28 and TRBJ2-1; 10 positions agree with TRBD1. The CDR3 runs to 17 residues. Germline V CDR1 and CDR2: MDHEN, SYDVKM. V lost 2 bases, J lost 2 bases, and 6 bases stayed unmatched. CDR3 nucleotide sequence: TGTGCCAGCAGTTTAATCGCCGGGACAGGGGCCTACAATGAGCAGTTCTTC. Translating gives CASSLIAGTGAYNEQFF.

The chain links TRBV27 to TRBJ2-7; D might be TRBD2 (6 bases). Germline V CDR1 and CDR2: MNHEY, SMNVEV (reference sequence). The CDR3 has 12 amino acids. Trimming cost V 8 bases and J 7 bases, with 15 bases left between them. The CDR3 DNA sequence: TGTGCCAGCGGGCCGGGGGTAGGTGAGCAGTACTTC. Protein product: CASGPGVGEQYF.

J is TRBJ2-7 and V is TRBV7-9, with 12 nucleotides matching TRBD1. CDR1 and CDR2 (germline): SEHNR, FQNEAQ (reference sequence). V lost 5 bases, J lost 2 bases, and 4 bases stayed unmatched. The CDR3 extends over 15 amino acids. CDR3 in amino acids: CASSAGTGGPYEQYF. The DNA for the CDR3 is TGTGCCAGCAGCGCCGGGACAGGGGGCCCCTACGAGCAGTACTTC.

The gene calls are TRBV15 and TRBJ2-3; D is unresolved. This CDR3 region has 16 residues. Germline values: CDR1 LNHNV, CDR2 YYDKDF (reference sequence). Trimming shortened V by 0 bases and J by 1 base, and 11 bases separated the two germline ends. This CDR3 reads CATSREYDFRTDTQYF. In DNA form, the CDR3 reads TGTGCCACCAGCAGAGAGTACGACTTTCGCACAGATACGCAGTATTTT.

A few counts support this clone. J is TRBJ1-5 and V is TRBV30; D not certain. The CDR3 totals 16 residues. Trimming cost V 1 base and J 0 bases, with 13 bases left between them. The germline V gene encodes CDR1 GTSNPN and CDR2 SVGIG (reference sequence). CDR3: CAWSGVGGNSNQPQHF. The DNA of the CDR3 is TGTGCCTGGAGTGGGGTTGGAGGGAATAGCAATCAGCCCCAGCATTTT.

CDR3 sequence: CASRASENYGYTF. CDR3 nucleotides: TGTGCCAGCAGGGCCTCGGAGAACTATGGCTACACCTTC. V gene TRBV2 combines with J gene TRBJ1-2; D ambiguous. Trimming removed 6 bases at V and 2 bases at J, with 10 bases between. Germline V gives CDR1 SNHLY, CDR2 FYNNEI. The CDR3 length is 13 residues.

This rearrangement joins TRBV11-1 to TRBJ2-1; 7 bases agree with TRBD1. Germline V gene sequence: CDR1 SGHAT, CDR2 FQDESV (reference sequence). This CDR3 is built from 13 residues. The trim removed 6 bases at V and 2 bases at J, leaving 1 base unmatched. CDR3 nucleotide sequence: TGTGCCAGCAGGGGACAGACCTACAATGAGCAGTTCTTC. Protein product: CASRGQTYNEQFF.

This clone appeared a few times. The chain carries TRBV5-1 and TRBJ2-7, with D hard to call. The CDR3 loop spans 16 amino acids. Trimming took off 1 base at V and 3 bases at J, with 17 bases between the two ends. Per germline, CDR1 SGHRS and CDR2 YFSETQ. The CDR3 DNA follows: TGCGCCAGCAGCTTGAGTATCGCTATGCCCGGCTACGAGCAGTACTTC. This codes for CASSLSIAMPGYEQYF. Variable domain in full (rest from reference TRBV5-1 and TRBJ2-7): KAGVTQTPRYLIKTRGQQVTLSCSPISGHRSVSWYQQTPGQGLQFLFEYFSETQRNKGNFPGRFSGRQFSNSRSEMNVSTLELGDSALYLCASSLSIAMPGYEQYFGPGTRLTVT.

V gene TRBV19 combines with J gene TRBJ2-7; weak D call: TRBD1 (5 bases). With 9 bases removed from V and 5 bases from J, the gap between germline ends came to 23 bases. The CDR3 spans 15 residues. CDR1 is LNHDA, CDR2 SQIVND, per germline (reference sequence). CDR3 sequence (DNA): TGTGCCAGCGCTTCATCAGGGCAGGGAAGGGACGAGCAGTACTTC. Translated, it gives CASASSGQGRDEQYF. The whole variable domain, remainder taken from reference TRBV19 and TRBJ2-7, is DGGITQSPKYLFRKEGQNVTLSCEQNLNHDAMYWYRQDPGQGLRLIYYSQIVNDFQKGDIAEGYSVSREKKESFPLTVTSAQKNPTAFYLCASASSGQGRDEQYFGPGTRLTVT.

The CDR3 bases are TGTGCCAGCAGCGTAGAAAAACAGGGCTACGAGCAGTACTTC. Its translation: CASSVEKQGYEQYF. The chain employs TRBV9 and TRBJ2-7, with a weak D call TRBD1 (6 bases). The CDR3 runs to 14 residues. Per germline, CDR1 SGDLS and CDR2 YYNGEE. V was clipped by 0 bases and J by 3 bases, with 10 bases between them.

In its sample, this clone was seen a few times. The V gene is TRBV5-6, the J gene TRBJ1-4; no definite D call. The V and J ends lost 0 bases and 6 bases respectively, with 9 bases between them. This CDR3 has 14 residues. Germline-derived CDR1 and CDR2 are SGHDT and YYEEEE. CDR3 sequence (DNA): TGTGCCAGCAGCTTGGAGCCCTCGGATGAAAAACTGTTTTTT. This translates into CASSLEPSDEKLFF.

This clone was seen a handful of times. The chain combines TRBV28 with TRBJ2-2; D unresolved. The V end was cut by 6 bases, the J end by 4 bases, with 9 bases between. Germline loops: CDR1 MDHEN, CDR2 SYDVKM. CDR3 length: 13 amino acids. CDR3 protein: CASRQAPTGELFF. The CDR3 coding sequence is TGTGCCAGCAGGCAGGCCCCCACCGGGGAGCTGTTTTTT. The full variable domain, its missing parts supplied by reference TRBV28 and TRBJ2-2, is DVKVTQSSRYLVKRTGEKVFLECVQDMDHENMFWYRQDPGLGLRLIYFSYDVKMKEKGDIPEGYSVSREKKERFSLILESASTNQTSMYLCASRQAPTGELFFGEGSRLTVL.

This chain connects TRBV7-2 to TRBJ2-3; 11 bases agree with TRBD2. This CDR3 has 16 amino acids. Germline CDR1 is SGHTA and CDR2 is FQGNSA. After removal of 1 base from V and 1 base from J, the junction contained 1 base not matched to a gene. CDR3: CASSLVLAGGTDTQYF. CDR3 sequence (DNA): TGTGCCAGCAGCTTAGTACTAGCGGGGGGCACAGATACGCAGTATTTT. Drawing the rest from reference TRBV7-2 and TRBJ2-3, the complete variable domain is GAGVSQSPSNKVTEKGKDVELRCDPISGHTALYWYRQSLGQGLEFLIYFQGNSAPDKSGLPSDRFSAERTGGSVSTLTIQRTQQEDSAVYLCASSLVLAGGTDTQYFGPGTRLTVL.

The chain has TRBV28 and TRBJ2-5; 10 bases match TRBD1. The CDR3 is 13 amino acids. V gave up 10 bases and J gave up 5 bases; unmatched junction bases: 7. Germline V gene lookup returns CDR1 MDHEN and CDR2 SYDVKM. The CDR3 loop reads CATRDRGSETQYF. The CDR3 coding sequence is TGTGCCACCCGGGACAGGGGTTCGGAGACCCAGTACTTC. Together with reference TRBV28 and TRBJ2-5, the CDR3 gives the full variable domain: DVKVTQSSRYLVKRTGEKVFLECVQDMDHENMFWYRQDPGLGLRLIYFSYDVKMKEKGDIPEGYSVSREKKERFSLILESASTNQTSMYLCATRDRGSETQYFGPGTRLLVL.

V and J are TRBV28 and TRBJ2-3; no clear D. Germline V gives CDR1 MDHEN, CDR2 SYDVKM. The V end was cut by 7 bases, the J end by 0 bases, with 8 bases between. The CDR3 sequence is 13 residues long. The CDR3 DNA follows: TGTGCCAGCATGGTCAGTAGCACAGATACGCAGTATTTT. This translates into CASMVSSTDTQYF.

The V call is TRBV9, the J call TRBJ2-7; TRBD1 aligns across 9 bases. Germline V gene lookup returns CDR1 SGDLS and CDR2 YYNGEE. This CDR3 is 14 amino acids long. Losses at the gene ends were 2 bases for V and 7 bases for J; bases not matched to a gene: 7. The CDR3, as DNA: TGTGCCAGCAGCGTCAACAGGGGGCTGGGGGAGCAGTACTTC. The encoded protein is CASSVNRGLGEQYF. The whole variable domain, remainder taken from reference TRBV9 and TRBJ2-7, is DSGVTQTPKHLITATGQRVTLRCSPRSGDLSVYWYQQSLDQGLQFLIQYYNGEERAKGNILERFSAQQFPDLHSELNLSSLELGDSALYFCASSVNRGLGEQYFGPGTRLTVT.

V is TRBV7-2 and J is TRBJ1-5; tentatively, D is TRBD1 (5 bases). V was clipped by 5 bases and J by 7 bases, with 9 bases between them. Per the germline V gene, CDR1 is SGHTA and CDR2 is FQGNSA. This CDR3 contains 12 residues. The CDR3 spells CASSQPGQPQHF. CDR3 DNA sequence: TGTGCCAGCAGCCAACCAGGGCAGCCCCAGCATTTT. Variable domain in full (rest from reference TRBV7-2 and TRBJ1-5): GAGVSQSPSNKVTEKGKDVELRCDPISGHTALYWYRQSLGQGLEFLIYFQGNSAPDKSGLPSDRFSAERTGGSVSTLTIQRTQQEDSAVYLCASSQPGQPQHFGDGTRLSIL.

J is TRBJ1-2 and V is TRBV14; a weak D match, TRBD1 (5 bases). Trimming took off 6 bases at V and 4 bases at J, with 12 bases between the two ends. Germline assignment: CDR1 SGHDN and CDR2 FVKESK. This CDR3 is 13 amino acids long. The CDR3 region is CASSEGRVYGYTF. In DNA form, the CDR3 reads TGTGCCAGCAGTGAAGGCAGGGTCTATGGCTACACCTTC.

This CDR3 reads CASSLVIQDYNEQFF. CDR3 coding DNA: TGTGCCAGCAGCTTAGTCATACAGGACTACAATGAGCAGTTCTTC. The genes are TRBV11-1 and TRBJ2-1, with D possibly TRBD1 on 5 matching bases. Trimming left V 1 base short and J 3 bases short, with 10 bases between. Germline-derived CDR1 and CDR2 are SGHAT and FQDESV (reference sequence). The CDR3 runs to 15 residues.

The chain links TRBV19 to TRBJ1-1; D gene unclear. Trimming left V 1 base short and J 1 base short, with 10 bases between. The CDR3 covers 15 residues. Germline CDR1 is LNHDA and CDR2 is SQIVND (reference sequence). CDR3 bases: TGTGCCAGTAGTATAGCGGGGAGCCAGAACACTGAAGCTTTCTTT. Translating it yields CASSIAGSQNTEAFF.

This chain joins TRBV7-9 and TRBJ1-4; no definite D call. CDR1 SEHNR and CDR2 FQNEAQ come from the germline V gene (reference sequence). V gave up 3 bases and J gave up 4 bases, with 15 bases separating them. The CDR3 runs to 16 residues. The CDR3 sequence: CASSFGLLAVNEKLFF. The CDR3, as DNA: TGTGCCAGCAGCTTTGGACTCCTCGCAGTTAATGAAAAACTGTTTTTT.

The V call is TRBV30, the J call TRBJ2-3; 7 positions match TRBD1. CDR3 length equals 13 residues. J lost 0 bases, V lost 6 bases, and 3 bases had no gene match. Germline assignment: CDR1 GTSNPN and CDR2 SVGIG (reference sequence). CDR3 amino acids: CACGTDSTDTQYF. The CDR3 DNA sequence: TGTGCCTGCGGGACAGATAGCACAGATACGCAGTATTTT.

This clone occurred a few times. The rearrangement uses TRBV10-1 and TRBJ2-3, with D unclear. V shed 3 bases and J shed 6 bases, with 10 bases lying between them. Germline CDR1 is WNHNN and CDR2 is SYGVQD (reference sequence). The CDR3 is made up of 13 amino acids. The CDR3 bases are TGCGCCAGCAGTGACAGGCCGGTGGATACGCAGTATTTT. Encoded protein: CASSDRPVDTQYF.

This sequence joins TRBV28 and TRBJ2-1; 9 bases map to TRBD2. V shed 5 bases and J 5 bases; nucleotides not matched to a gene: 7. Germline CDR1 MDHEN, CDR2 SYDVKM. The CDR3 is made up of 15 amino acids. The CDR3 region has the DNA TGTGCCAGCAGTGCACTAGCGGGTCTAGACAATGAGCAGTTCTTC. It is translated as CASSALAGLDNEQFF.

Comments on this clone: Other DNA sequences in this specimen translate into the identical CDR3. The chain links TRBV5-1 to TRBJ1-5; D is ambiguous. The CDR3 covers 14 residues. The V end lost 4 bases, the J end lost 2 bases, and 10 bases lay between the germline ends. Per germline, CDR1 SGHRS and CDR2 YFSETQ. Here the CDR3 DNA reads TGCGCCAGCAGCCTGTCCGGGGGCAATCAGCCCCAGCATTTT. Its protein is CASSLSGGNQPQHF.

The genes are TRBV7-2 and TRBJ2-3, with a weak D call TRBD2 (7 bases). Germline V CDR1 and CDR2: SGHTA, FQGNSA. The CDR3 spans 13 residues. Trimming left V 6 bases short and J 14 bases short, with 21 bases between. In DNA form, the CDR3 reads TGTGCCAGCAGAGACCGAAGGGGGGGGGTTTTGTATTTT. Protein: CASRDRRGGVLYF.

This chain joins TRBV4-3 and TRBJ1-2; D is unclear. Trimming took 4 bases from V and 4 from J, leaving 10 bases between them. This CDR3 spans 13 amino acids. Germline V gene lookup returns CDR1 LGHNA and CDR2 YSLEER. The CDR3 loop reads CASSPDILYGYTF. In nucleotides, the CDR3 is TGCGCCAGCAGCCCAGACATACTCTATGGCTACACCTTC.

CDR3 amino acids: CASKLGTGNRDIQYF. The CDR3 DNA is TGTGCCAGCAAACTAGGGACAGGGAATAGAGACATTCAGTACTTC. The chain uses TRBV27 and TRBJ2-4; 9 bases are a match to TRBD1. CDR3 length: 15 amino acids. V shed 7 bases, J shed 8 bases, and the junction held 12 bases outside the gene matches. Germline CDR1 reads MNHEY; CDR2 reads SMNVEV (reference sequence).

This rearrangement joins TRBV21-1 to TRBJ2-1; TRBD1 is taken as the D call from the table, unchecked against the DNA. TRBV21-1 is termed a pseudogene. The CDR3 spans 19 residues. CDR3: CASSKGGATGETSYNEQFF. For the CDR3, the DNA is TGTGCCAGCAGCAAAGGGGGGGCAACAGGGGAGACGTCCTACAATGAGCAGTTCTTC.

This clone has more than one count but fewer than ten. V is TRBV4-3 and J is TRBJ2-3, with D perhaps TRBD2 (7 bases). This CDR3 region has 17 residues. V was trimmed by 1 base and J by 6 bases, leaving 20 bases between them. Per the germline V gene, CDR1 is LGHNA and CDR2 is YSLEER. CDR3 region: CASSQGGGGGREDTQYF. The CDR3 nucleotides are TGCGCCAGCAGCCAAGGGGGGGGCGGGGGCAGAGAGGATACGCAGTATTTT.